This TCR beta chain was found in a study of tumor-infiltrating lymphocytes in primary liver carcinoma. The wider study: Men and women, 30 to 69 years of age, made up the patients.

The V end lost 1 base, the J end lost 4 bases, and 15 bases lay between the germline ends. CDR1 and CDR2 from the germline V gene are SGHRS and YFSETQ. This CDR3 contains 16 residues. Comment on this clonotype: No conserved phenylalanine or tryptophan is present at the end of the CDR3, so a read error is the likely explanation.

Investigators took RNA and DNA out together from 20-30 mg of unsorted bulk tissue. A primer matching the constant region was used to make TCR beta cDNA from 450 to 550 ng of total RNA. Generation of the TCR beta libraries relied on three nested multiplex PCR rounds using slightly modified ARM-PCR. The two initial PCR rounds, roughly 11 cycles each, used TRBV1-TRBV30 forward and C-beta reverse primers. TCRdb independently ran MiXCR on the multiplex PCR reads; one entry per CDR3 protein. The sample contains 50,000 or so distinct CDR3 sequences, around 77% of which appear only once. The chain couples TRBV5-1 to TRBJ2-1; D is perhaps TRBD1 or TRBD2 (5 bases each). This receptor was taken from a man between 40 and 49 years old with primary liver carcinoma and hepatitis B virus infection. The sequencing input was liver tumor tissue from sampling region 5. Subset reported: tumor region T5, tumor centre. The CDR3 reads CASSLTAPGAYNEQFL. The CDR3 DNA is TGCGCCAGCAGCTTGACTGCCCCCGGGGCATACAATGAGCAGTTCTTA.